The 24 T cell receptor beta chains given below trace back to one sample, sequenced in a study of cytomegalovirus exposure and HLA in healthy donors. The data were produced by immunoSEQ multiplex PCR, yet TCRdb's version contains in-frame clones alone and is incomplete. Here the sample spans 200,000 to 300,000 clones, approximately 84% being singletons. Input material: PBMCs. These receptors were taken from a man between 18 and 35 years old in good health and CMV-seropositive.

The V and J genes are TRBV27 and TRBJ1-1; TRBD1 might be the D (6 bases). The CDR3 length is 15 residues. V was pared by 0 bases and J by 1 base, with 9 bases between. The germline V gene has CDR1 MNHEY and CDR2 SMNVEV (reference sequence). This CDR3 is CASSLSPTGNTEAFF. In nucleotides, the CDR3 is TGTGCCAGCAGTTTATCCCCGACAGGGAACACTGAAGCTTTCTTT.

This rearrangement joins TRBV7-9 to TRBJ2-1; possible D gene TRBD2, 6 bases. Germline V CDR1 and CDR2: SEHNR, FQNEAQ (reference sequence). Trimming removed 4 bases from V and 10 bases from J, with 17 bases in between. CDR3 length: 14 amino acids. The CDR3 is CASSSSAGTGEQFF. CDR3 DNA: TGTGCCAGCAGCTCATCCGCGGGAACGGGGGAGCAGTTCTTC.

J is TRBJ2-5 and V is TRBV5-1; a possible D gene is TRBD2 (6 bases). Per germline, CDR1 SGHRS and CDR2 YFSETQ. The CDR3 has 15 amino acids. V was pared by 0 bases and J by 5 bases, with 14 bases between. CDR3 DNA: TGCGCCAGCAGCTTGGCCCAAACGGGAGTCGAGACCCAGTACTTC. It specifies CASSLAQTGVETQYF.

This rearrangement joins TRBV6-5 to TRBJ2-7, with 8 bases matching TRBD2. This CDR3 is 14 amino acids long. The germline gives CDR1 MNHEY, CDR2 SVGAGI. Trimming cost V 5 bases and J 3 bases; bases outside gene matches: 6. CDR3 amino acids: CASSESGGSYEQYF. CDR3 in DNA: TGTGCCAGCAGTGAGTCGGGAGGGAGCTACGAGCAGTACTTC.

The chain employs TRBV19 and TRBJ2-3, with D uncertain. The germline V gene encodes CDR1 LNHDA and CDR2 SQIVND (reference sequence). The CDR3 runs 12 residues. Trimming shortened V by 5 bases and J by 8 bases, and 11 bases separated the two germline ends. CDR3 residues: CASSGGPGTQYF. The CDR3, as DNA: TGTGCCAGTAGTGGCGGCCCCGGTACGCAGTATTTT.

The chain recombines TRBV11-2 with TRBJ2-7; 8 nucleotides agree with TRBD2. V lost 1 base and J lost 0; bases outside the gene matches: 2. CDR3 size: 15 residues. From germline, CDR1 is SGHAT and CDR2 FQNNGV. CDR3 coding DNA: TGTGCCAGCAGCTTAGCGGGAGGGAGCTCCTACGAGCAGTACTTC. Translated: CASSLAGGSSYEQYF.

The V call is TRBV28, the J call TRBJ1-2; possible D gene TRBD1, 6 bases. CDR1 is MDHEN and CDR2 is SYDVKM in the germline V gene. This CDR3 spans 13 amino acids. The ends were cut back, 3 bases at V and 4 bases at J, with 9 bases in the middle. The CDR3 nucleotides are TGTGCCAGCAGTTTTCCGGACAGCTATGGCTACACCTTC. Residues: CASSFPDSYGYTF.

This chain joins TRBV6-4 and TRBJ2-1; D is unclear. In germline, CDR1 is MRHNA, CDR2 SNTAGT. V was cut by 6 bases and J by 0 bases, with 12 bases left in between. The CDR3 consists of 15 residues. CDR3 amino acids: CASRQEPSSYNEQFF. The CDR3 bases are TGTGCCAGCAGGCAGGAGCCGAGCTCCTACAATGAGCAGTTCTTC.

This sequence joins TRBV20-1 and TRBJ2-1; possible D gene TRBD2, 5 bases. V lost 1 base, J lost 12 bases, and 7 bases lay in between. The V gene's germline CDR1 is DFQATT and CDR2 SNEGSKA (reference sequence). This CDR3 region has 10 residues. CDR3 in DNA: TGCAGTGCTAGAGTTGGGAGGCAGTTCTTC. Protein product: CSARVGRQFF.

The chain recombines TRBV15 with TRBJ2-7; D is perhaps TRBD2 (6 bases). Germline assignment: CDR1 LNHNV and CDR2 YYDKDF (reference sequence). The CDR3 has 15 residues. V gave up 1 base and J gave up 7 bases, with 17 bases separating them. The CDR3 loop is CATSRGTTSLGEQYF. In nucleotides, the CDR3 is TGTGCCACCAGCAGAGGGACTACTTCCCTGGGGGAGCAGTACTTC.

This chain uses TRBV19 with TRBJ2-7; the D is unclear. The CDR3 runs 15 residues. V was clipped by 6 bases and J by 3 bases, with 18 bases between them. Germline V lookup: CDR1 LNHDA, CDR2 SQIVND (reference sequence). The DNA of the CDR3 is TGTGCCAGTAGCCTACTTCTCCAACGTATCTACGAGCAGTACTTC. It codes for CASSLLLQRIYEQYF.

The J gene is TRBJ1-1, the V gene TRBV6-5; TRBD1 aligns across 8 bases. J lost 2 bases, V lost 1 base, and 3 bases had no gene match. The CDR3 consists of 15 residues. Germline values: CDR1 MNHEY, CDR2 SVGAGI. CDR3 sequence: CASSYFAGGNTEAFF. The CDR3 DNA is TGTGCCAGCAGTTACTTTGCAGGGGGCAACACTGAAGCTTTCTTT.

V and J are TRBV6-1 and TRBJ1-1; weak D call: TRBD1 (5 bases). The germline CDR1 and CDR2 sequences are MNHNS and SASEGT. The CDR3 spans 13 residues. Trimming shortened V by 7 bases and J by 8 bases, and 17 bases separated the two germline ends. CDR3 DNA: TGTGCCAGCACCTTGGACCGGGACGCCGAAGCTTTCTTT. Protein sequence: CASTLDRDAEAFF.

V and J are TRBV7-9 and TRBJ1-4; maybe TRBD1 (6 bases). CDR3 length: 15 amino acids. Germline CDR1 reads SEHNR; CDR2 reads FQNEAQ (reference sequence). V gave up 5 bases and J gave up 7 bases, with 17 bases separating them. The CDR3 sequence: CASSPALGAVEKLFF. DNA for the CDR3: TGTGCCAGCAGCCCAGCGCTGGGGGCGGTTGAAAAACTGTTTTTT.

The rearrangement joins TRBV5-1 to TRBJ2-7, with 11 bases identical to TRBD2. V lost 2 bases to trimming and J lost 0 bases; unmatched junction nucleotides: 7. This CDR3 contains 17 residues. Germline V gene data show CDR1 as SGHRS and CDR2 as YFSETQ. CDR3 region: CASSFVSGRVSSYEQYF. The CDR3 bases are TGCGCCAGCAGCTTTGTTAGCGGGAGGGTTAGCTCCTACGAGCAGTACTTC.

This clone has more than one count but fewer than ten. The chain's CDR3 is CASSPQLDTIYF. The CDR3 DNA follows: TGTGCCAGCTCACCACAATTGGACACCATATATTTT. The chain joins TRBV18 to TRBJ1-3, with unresolved D. Germline lookup yields CDR1 KGHSH and CDR2 LQKENI. The CDR3 runs 12 residues. The V end lost 1 base, the J end lost 8 bases, and 6 bases lay between the germline ends.

V is TRBV14 and J is TRBJ2-1, with 7 bases that match TRBD1. Unmatched junction bases numbered 16, after V lost 0 bases and J lost 8 bases. Germline V gives CDR1 SGHDN, CDR2 FVKESK. The CDR3 has 18 amino acids. The CDR3 protein is CASSQDGYRQGWPYEQFF. The CDR3 DNA follows: TGTGCCAGCAGCCAAGATGGATATCGACAGGGATGGCCCTATGAGCAGTTCTTC.

In its sample, this clone was seen once. The chain joins TRBV29-1 to TRBJ2-1; 9 nucleotides align to TRBD2. CDR1 is SQVTM, CDR2 ANQGSEA, per germline. The CDR3 covers 14 residues. Trimming at V came to 2 bases and at J to 7 bases, leaving 6 bases not matched to a gene. CDR3 sequence reads: CSVEWRLAGNEQFF. In DNA form, the CDR3 reads TGCAGCGTTGAATGGAGGCTAGCGGGAAATGAGCAGTTCTTC.

The chain couples TRBV6-5 to TRBJ1-2; 9 bases align to TRBD1. Germline V lookup: CDR1 MNHEY, CDR2 SVGAGI. CDR3 length equals 15 residues. V shed 0 bases, J shed 4 bases, and the junction held 3 bases outside the gene matches. The CDR3 nucleotides are TGTGCCAGCAGTTACTCCGGGACAGGGATCTATGGCTACACCTTC. Translating it yields CASSYSGTGIYGYTF.

V usage is TRBV9 and J usage is TRBJ2-1; TRBD1 is a possible D gene (5 bases). Trimming stripped 0 bases from V and 7 bases from J, with 11 bases between. Germline assignment: CDR1 SGDLS and CDR2 YYNGEE. CDR3 size: 14 residues. In DNA, the CDR3 is TGTGCCAGCAGCGTAGGTCTAGGGGCGAATGAGCAGTTCTTC. It translates to CASSVGLGANEQFF.

CDR3 nucleotides: TGTGCCAGCAGTGGGGCGTGGGACACTGAAGCTTTCTTT. Translation gives CASSGAWDTEAFF. The V call is TRBV2, the J call TRBJ1-1; D call uncertain. CDR1 and CDR2 (germline): SNHLY, FYNNEI. The CDR3 runs 13 residues. The germline V and J ends were trimmed by 4 bases and 3 bases, with 9 bases remaining between them.

The rearrangement uses TRBV28 and TRBJ2-2; possibly TRBD2 for D (6 bases). This CDR3 spans 17 amino acids. Trimming stripped 4 bases from V and 0 bases from J, with 15 bases between. Germline loops: CDR1 MDHEN, CDR2 SYDVKM. The CDR3 sequence is CASSSFRSGPNTGELFF. CDR3 nucleotide sequence: TGTGCCAGCAGTTCCTTCCGGAGCGGGCCGAACACCGGGGAGCTGTTTTTT. Using reference TRBV28 and TRBJ2-2 for the parts outside the CDR3, the full variable domain is DVKVTQSSRYLVKRTGEKVFLECVQDMDHENMFWYRQDPGLGLRLIYFSYDVKMKEKGDIPEGYSVSREKKERFSLILESASTNQTSMYLCASSSFRSGPNTGELFFGEGSRLTVL.

This rearrangement joins TRBV18 to TRBJ2-5; D might be TRBD1 or TRBD2, each matching 6 bases. The CDR3 extends over 15 amino acids. V lost 0 bases, J lost 2 bases, and 10 bases lay in between. Per the germline V gene, CDR1 is KGHSH and CDR2 is LQKENI. CDR3 coding DNA: TGTGCCAGCTCACCACCGGGGGGCTGGCAAGAGACCCAGTACTTC. The encoded protein is CASSPPGGWQETQYF.

The chain is built from TRBV19 and TRBJ1-5; TRBD1 agrees at 7 bases. J lost 4 bases, V lost 8 bases, and 8 bases had no gene match. Germline V gives CDR1 LNHDA, CDR2 SQIVND (reference sequence). The CDR3 extends over 14 amino acids. CDR3 in DNA: TGTGCCAGTGGCGACAGGGATTGGAATCAGCCCCAGCATTTT. This translates into CASGDRDWNQPQHF.